This T cell receptor beta chain emerged from a study of Ad26.COV2.S vaccination and SARS-CoV-2 variants. TCRdb's table, derived via immunoSEQ multiplex PCR, lists solely in-frame clones and lacks some. The top ten hold 5% of the sample, which has under 150,000 clones, just over 85% seen once. General study results and limits: Across vaccine and placebo recipients, the breadth of non-spike TCRs was similar. Spike-specific TCR breadth was greater after Ad26.COV2.S than placebo. Once vaccination had occurred, spike-specific CD8+ and CD4+ T cell responses reportedly showed substantial breadth.

Concerning this clone: The antigen remains undetermined.

Trimming shortened V by 3 bases and J by 0 bases, and 12 bases separated the two germline ends. Germline CDR1 is SGHDN and CDR2 is FVKESK. CDR3 length: 16 residues. The chain carries TRBV14 and TRBJ2-1, with a tentative D call TRBD1 (6 bases). The clonotype was recovered from a human donor who had recovered from COVID-19. The sequencing here drew on peripheral blood, taken after recovery from COVID-19. Here the CDR3 DNA reads TGTGCCAGCAGCCACCGACAGGATAGCTCCTACAATGAGCAGTTCTTC. This codes for CASSHRQDSSYNEQFF.